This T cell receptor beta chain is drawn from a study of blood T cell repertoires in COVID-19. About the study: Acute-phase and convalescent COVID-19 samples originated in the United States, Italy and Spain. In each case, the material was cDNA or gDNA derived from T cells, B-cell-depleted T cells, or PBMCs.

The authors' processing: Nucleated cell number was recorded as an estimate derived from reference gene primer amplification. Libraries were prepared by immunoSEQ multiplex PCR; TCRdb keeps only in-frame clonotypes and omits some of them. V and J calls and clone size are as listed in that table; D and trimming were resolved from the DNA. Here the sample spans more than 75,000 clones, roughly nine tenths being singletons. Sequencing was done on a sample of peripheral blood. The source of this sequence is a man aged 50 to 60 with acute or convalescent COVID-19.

CDR3 in DNA: TGTGCCAGCAGTTCTCCCGGGACAGGGAGGGCTGGCTACACCTTC. This encodes CASSSPGTGRAGYTF. V gene TRBV28 combines with J gene TRBJ1-2, with TRBD1 matching over 9 bases. Looked up from germline, CDR1 is MDHEN and CDR2 is SYDVKM. V shed 4 bases and J 7 bases; nucleotides not matched to a gene: 10. This CDR3 comprises 15 residues.